This T cell receptor (beta chain) comes out of a study of cytomegalovirus exposure and HLA in healthy donors. The overall study: For the approximately 400 genotyped donors, about 79% fell within the Caucasian-associated ancestry cluster.

The PCR had 60 Vbeta and 13 Jbeta primers. Sequenced by immunoSEQ multiplex PCR; TCRdb stores in-frame clones only, minus some. This sample has fewer than 110,000 clones, with 75% found just once. This CDR3 is built from 15 residues. The germline gives CDR1 MNHNS, CDR2 SASEGT. With 4 bases removed from V and 0 bases from J, the gap between germline ends came to 9 bases. This clone was observed a single time. The antigen is undetermined. General study points: Follow-up analysis later connected one missense variant in DCLRE1C with trimming of TCR beta V- and J-genes.

The rearrangement joins TRBV6-1 to TRBJ2-2; D may be TRBD2 (6 bases). The TCR sequence derives from a man aged 45 to 65 in good health and CMV-seronegative. What was sequenced was PBMCs. CDR3 loop: CASSVRGANTGELFF. DNA of the CDR3: TGTGCCAGCAGTGTGCGGGGTGCGAACACCGGGGAGCTGTTTTTT.